Shown below are 17 T cell receptor beta chains from a single sample sequenced in a study of cytomegalovirus exposure and HLA in healthy donors. Generated by immunoSEQ multiplex PCR, the TCRdb table keeps only in-frame clones and is missing some. The sample holds more than 95,000 clones, about 85% seen once. Source material: PBMCs. Receptor source: a woman under 30 in good health and CMV-seropositive.

The chain has TRBV29-1 and TRBJ2-2; D may be TRBD2 (6 bases). Trimming removed 0 bases at V and 3 bases at J, with 20 bases between. Germline-derived CDR1 and CDR2 are SQVTM and ANQGSEA. CDR3 length equals 18 residues. The CDR3 DNA follows: TGCAGCGTTGAAGAATCCCTCTGTGGAGGGCGAGACACCGGGGAGCTGTTTTTT. Protein: CSVEESLCGGRDTGELFF.

This clone occurred once. This chain connects TRBV5-1 to TRBJ2-2; a possible D gene is TRBD1 (6 bases). The germline V gene has CDR1 SGHRS and CDR2 YFSETQ. The CDR3 sequence is 17 residues long. V was cut by 2 bases and J by 2 bases, with 16 bases left in between. CDR3 sequence (DNA): TGCGCCAGCAGCTTTACCTACAGGGACCCTAACACCGGGGAGCTGTTTTTT. It codes for CASSFTYRDPNTGELFF.

CDR3 sequence: CASSLVPTGYGYTF. Here the CDR3 DNA reads TGCGCCAGCAGCTTGGTCCCGACAGGTTATGGCTACACCTTC. J is TRBJ1-2 and V is TRBV5-1, with D possibly being TRBD1 (6 bases). The CDR3 is made up of 14 amino acids. V lost 0 bases and J lost 5, with 11 bases in between. Germline V gene data show CDR1 as SGHRS and CDR2 as YFSETQ.

This chain links TRBV4-1 with TRBJ2-7; 8 bases are a match to TRBD2. This CDR3 has 14 residues. Germline CDR1 MGHRA, CDR2 YSYEKL. The J segment lost 2 bases and the V segment lost 5 bases, leaving 5 bases of the junction unmatched. The CDR3: CASSSLAGTYEQYF. The CDR3 region has the DNA TGCGCCAGCAGCAGCCTAGCGGGTACCTACGAGCAGTACTTC.

This rearrangement joins TRBV7-9 to TRBJ2-1, with D perhaps matching TRBD2 (6 bases). Germline values: CDR1 SEHNR, CDR2 FQNEAQ (reference sequence). This CDR3 region has 15 residues. Between the trimmed V and J ends, which lost 2 bases and 6 bases, there was a span of 14 bases. For the CDR3, the DNA is TGTGCCAGCAGCTTAATTCTAGCGCAATTCAATGAGCAGTTCTTC. This sequence encodes CASSLILAQFNEQFF. The whole variable domain, filled in from reference TRBV7-9 and TRBJ2-1, reads DTGVSQNPRHKITKRGQNVTFRCDPISEHNRLYWYRQTLGQGPEFLTYFQNEAQLEKSRLLSDRFSAERPKGSFSTLEIQRTEQGDSAMYLCASSLILAQFNEQFFGPGTRLTVL.

V is TRBV5-1 and J is TRBJ1-1; no definite D call. V was trimmed by 3 bases and J by 1 base, leaving 10 bases between them. The CDR3 contains 14 residues. Germline V gene data show CDR1 as SGHRS and CDR2 as YFSETQ. The CDR3 spells CASSSDGGNTEAFF. CDR3 sequence (DNA): TGCGCCAGCAGCTCCGATGGCGGGAACACTGAAGCTTTCTTT.

This rearrangement joins TRBV5-6 to TRBJ2-5; weak D call: TRBD1 (5 bases). This CDR3 comprises 13 residues. CDR1 is SGHDT and CDR2 is YYEEEE in the germline V gene. Trimming took off 4 bases at V and 5 bases at J, with 12 bases between the two ends. The chain's CDR3 is CASSRSQGETQYF. CDR3 DNA sequence: TGTGCCAGCAGCAGGAGCCAGGGTGAGACCCAGTACTTC. Drawing the rest from reference TRBV5-6 and TRBJ2-5, the complete variable domain is DAGVTQSPTHLIKTRGQQVTLRCSPKSGHDTVSWYQQALGQGPQFIFQYYEEEERQRGNFPDRFSGHQFPNYSSELNVNALLLGDSALYLCASSRSQGETQYFGPGTRLLVL.

This rearrangement joins TRBV30 to TRBJ1-4; D may be TRBD1 (5 bases). This CDR3 is 11 amino acids long. Germline CDR1 GTSNPN, CDR2 SVGIG (reference sequence). Between the trimmed V and J ends, which lost 8 bases and 8 bases, there was a span of 12 bases. CDR3 sequence reads: CAGADQEKLFF. CDR3 in DNA: TGTGCCGGGGCTGATCAAGAAAAACTGTTTTTT.

The rearrangement joins TRBV6-1 to TRBJ1-1; the D is unclear. The CDR3 spans 13 residues. CDR1 is MNHNS, CDR2 SASEGT, per germline. Trimming stripped 1 base from V and 0 bases from J, with 3 bases between. This chain's CDR3 is CASSEVMNTEAFF. DNA of the CDR3: TGTGCCAGCAGTGAAGTAATGAACACTGAAGCTTTCTTT.

This clone was recorded once. The genes are TRBV5-1 and TRBJ1-4; D call uncertain. The germline gives CDR1 SGHRS, CDR2 YFSETQ. The CDR3 sequence is 13 residues long. Trimming cost V 3 bases and J 7 bases, with 10 bases left between them. CDR3 residues: CASSSHSGEKLFF. The CDR3 nucleotides are TGCGCCAGCAGCTCCCATTCGGGTGAAAAACTGTTTTTT.

This chain links TRBV29-1 with TRBJ2-7, with D maybe TRBD2 (5 bases). The CDR3 runs to 16 residues. V was shortened by 1 base and J by 3 bases, with 19 bases between the two germline ends. CDR1 is SQVTM and CDR2 is ANQGSEA in the germline V gene. The CDR3 loop is CSVEAAGEPGNYEQYF. The CDR3 DNA reads TGCAGCGTTGAAGCCGCCGGCGAACCGGGGAACTACGAGCAGTACTTC.

The chain employs TRBV5-4 and TRBJ2-5, with TRBD1 identical over 9 bases. The ends lost 4 bases at V and 4 bases at J; junction bases unmatched: 5. The germline gives CDR1 SGHNT, CDR2 YYREEE (reference sequence). The CDR3 sequence is 14 residues long. CDR3: CASSPGQGPETQYF. DNA for the CDR3: TGTGCCAGCAGCCCGGGACAGGGCCCAGAGACCCAGTACTTC.

J is TRBJ2-7 and V is TRBV19, with TRBD2 matching over 8 bases. The CDR3 sequence is 11 residues long. Germline V gene sequence: CDR1 LNHDA, CDR2 SQIVND (reference sequence). Trimming at V came to 7 bases and at J to 11 bases, leaving 7 bases not matched to a gene. Written as DNA, the CDR3 is TGTGCCAGTACCGCAGCGGGGGTGGAGTACTTC. Translating it yields CASTAAGVEYF.

This chain links TRBV5-6 with TRBJ2-5; 9 nucleotides match TRBD2. Germline V gives CDR1 SGHDT, CDR2 YYEEEE. CDR3 length: 18 amino acids. J gave up 2 bases and V 4 bases, and 15 bases lay outside the gene matches. The CDR3 DNA sequence: TGTGCCAGCAGCGGAACCCTTCGGTTGGCGGGAGGGCAAGAGACCCAGTACTTC. Amino acid sequence: CASSGTLRLAGGQETQYF.

The rearrangement uses TRBV2 and TRBJ1-1; the D is unclear. V lost 9 bases to trimming and J lost 3 bases, with 23 bases between them. CDR3 length: 16 residues. Germline V CDR1 and CDR2: SNHLY, FYNNEI. CDR3 region: CARSPPIREGDTEAFF. The CDR3 DNA follows: TGTGCCAGGAGTCCACCCATCAGAGAGGGTGACACTGAAGCTTTCTTT. Based on the CDR3 plus reference TRBV2 and TRBJ1-1, the full variable domain is EPEVTQTPSHQVTQMGQEVILRCVPISNHLYFYWYRQILGQKVEFLVSFYNNEISEKSEIFDDQFSVERPDGSNFTLKIRSTKLEDSAMYFCARSPPIREGDTEAFFGQGTRLTVV.

The chain is built from TRBV5-1 and TRBJ2-1; 7 bases are a match to TRBD1. The CDR3 extends over 15 amino acids. Looked up from germline, CDR1 is SGHRS and CDR2 is YFSETQ. Trimming cost V 4 bases and J 0 bases; bases outside gene matches: 4. The CDR3 here is CASSVQGSSYNEQFF. The CDR3 DNA is TGCGCCAGCAGCGTACAGGGGAGCTCCTACAATGAGCAGTTCTTC.

The V gene is TRBV28, the J gene TRBJ2-7, with a tentative D call TRBD2 (6 bases). The CDR3 length is 15 residues. CDR1 and CDR2 (germline): MDHEN, SYDVKM. Trimming removed 4 bases at V and 4 bases at J, with 17 bases between. CDR3 loop: CASSSGAALRYEQYF. The CDR3, as DNA: TGTGCCAGCAGTTCGGGAGCGGCCCTAAGATACGAGCAGTACTTC.